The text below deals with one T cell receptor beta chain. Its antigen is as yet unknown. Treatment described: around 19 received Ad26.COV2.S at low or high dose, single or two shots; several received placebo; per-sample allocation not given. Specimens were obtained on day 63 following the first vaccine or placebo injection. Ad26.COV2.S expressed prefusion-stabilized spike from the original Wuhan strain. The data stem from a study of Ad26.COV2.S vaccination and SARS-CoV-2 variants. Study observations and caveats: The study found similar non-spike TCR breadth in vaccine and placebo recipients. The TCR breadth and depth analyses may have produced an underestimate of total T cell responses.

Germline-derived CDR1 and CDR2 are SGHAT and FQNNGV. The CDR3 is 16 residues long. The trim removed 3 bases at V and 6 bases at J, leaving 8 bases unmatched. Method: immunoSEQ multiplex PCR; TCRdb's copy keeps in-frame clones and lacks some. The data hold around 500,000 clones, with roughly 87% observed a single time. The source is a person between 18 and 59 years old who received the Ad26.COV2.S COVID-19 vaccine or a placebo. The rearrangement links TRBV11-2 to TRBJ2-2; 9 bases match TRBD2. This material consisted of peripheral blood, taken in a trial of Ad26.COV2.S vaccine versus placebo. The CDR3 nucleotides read TGTGCCAGCAGCTTCCGCGGGAGGGCCCCCCCCGGGGAGCTGTTTTTT. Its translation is CASSFRGRAPPGELFF.